The clone carrying this T cell receptor (beta chain) was observed at least ten times. Time point meaning: newly diagnosed GD, antithyroid drugs for less than 3 months. Extracted PBMC RNA gave rise to the TCR library. These data are taken from a study of regulatory T cells in long-lasting Graves disease. The CDR3 length is 15 residues. V was clipped by 6 bases and J by 0 bases, with 13 bases between them. Germline V CDR1 and CDR2: MDHEN, SYDVKM. Libraries of TCR beta came from iRepertoire HTBI primers plus Arm-PCR of CDR3 regions. One entry per CDR3 protein, called by TCRdb with MiXCR from the multiplex PCR reads. The sample lists 370,000 or so distinct CDR3 sequences; around 15% were seen once. These data were likewise used in another study, on T cells in Graves' hyperthyroidism and ophthalmopathy. That paper states: Blood samples included most of the expanded thyroid clonotypes exceeding 0.001.

The clonotype originates from a young woman with Graves disease. The material was peripheral blood mononuclear cells (PBMCs), obtained at new diagnosis, from a patient treated with antithyroid drugs. The V call is TRBV28, the J call TRBJ2-3, with D maybe TRBD1 (5 bases). CDR3 sequence reads: CASSVGRPSTDTQYF. CDR3 DNA: TGTGCCAGCAGCGTGGGGCGCCCTAGCACAGATACGCAGTATTTT.